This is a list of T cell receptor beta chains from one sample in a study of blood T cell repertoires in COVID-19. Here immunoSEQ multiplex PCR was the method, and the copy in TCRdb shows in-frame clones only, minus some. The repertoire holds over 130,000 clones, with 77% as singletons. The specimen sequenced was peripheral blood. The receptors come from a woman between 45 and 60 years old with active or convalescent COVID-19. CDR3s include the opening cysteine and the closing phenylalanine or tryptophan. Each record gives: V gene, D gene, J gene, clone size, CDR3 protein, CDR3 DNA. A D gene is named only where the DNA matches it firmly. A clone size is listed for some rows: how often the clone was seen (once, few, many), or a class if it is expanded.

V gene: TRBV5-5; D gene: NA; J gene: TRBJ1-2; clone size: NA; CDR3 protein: CASSSLRLDGGDYGYTF; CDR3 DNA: TGTGCCAGCAGCTCATTGAGATTGGACGGCGGGGACTATGGCTACACCTTC
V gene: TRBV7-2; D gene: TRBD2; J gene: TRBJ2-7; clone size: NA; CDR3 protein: CASSLKRDGAYEQYF; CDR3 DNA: TGTGCCAGCAGCTTAAAGCGGGATGGTGCCTACGAGCAGTACTTC
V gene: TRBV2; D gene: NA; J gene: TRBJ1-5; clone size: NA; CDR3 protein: CASSERLGGQPQHF; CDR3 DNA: TGTGCCAGCAGTGAACGTTTGGGAGGACAGCCCCAGCATTTT
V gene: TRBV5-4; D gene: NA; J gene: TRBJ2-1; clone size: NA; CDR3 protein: CASSFSNTGYNEQFF; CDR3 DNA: TGTGCCAGCAGCTTTTCCAATACTGGCTACAATGAGCAGTTCTTC
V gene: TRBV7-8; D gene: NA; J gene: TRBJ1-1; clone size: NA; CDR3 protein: CASSSGRMNTEAFF; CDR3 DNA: TGTGCCAGCAGCAGCGGACGGATGAACACTGAAGCTTTCTTT
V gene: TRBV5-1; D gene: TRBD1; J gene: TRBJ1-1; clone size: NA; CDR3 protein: CASSSDRAGRAEAFF; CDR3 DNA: TGCGCCAGCAGCTCTGACAGGGCAGGTCGGGCTGAAGCTTTCTTT
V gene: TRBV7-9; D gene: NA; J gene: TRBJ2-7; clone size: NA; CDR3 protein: CASTLGDQAYEQYF; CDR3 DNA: TGTGCCAGCACCCTAGGGGATCAAGCCTACGAGCAGTACTTC
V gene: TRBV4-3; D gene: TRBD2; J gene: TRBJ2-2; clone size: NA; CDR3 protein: CASSQEGLAGGDLGELFF; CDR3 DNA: TGCGCCAGCAGCCAAGAGGGACTAGCGGGAGGGGATCTGGGGGAGCTGTTTTTT
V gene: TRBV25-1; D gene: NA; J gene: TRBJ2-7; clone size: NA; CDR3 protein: CASSELGVGSEQYF; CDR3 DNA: TGTGCCAGCAGTGAATTAGGGGTCGGTTCCGAGCAGTACTTC
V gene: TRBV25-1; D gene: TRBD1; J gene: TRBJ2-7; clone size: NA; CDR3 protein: CASRPDRDGTYEQYF; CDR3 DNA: TGTGCCAGCAGACCAGACAGGGATGGGACCTACGAGCAGTACTTC
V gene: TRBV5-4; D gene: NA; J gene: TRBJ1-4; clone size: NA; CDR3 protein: CASSLDSNEKLFF; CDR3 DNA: TGTGCCAGCAGCTTGGACAGCAATGAAAAACTGTTTTTT
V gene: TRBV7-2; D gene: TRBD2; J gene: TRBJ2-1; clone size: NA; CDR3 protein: CASSAPSLAGGRSEQFF; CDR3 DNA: TGTGCCAGCAGCGCCCCCTCACTAGCGGGGGGCCGGAGTGAGCAGTTCTTC
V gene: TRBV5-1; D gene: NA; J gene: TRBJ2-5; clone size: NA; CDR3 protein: CASSLATREETQYF; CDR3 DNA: TGCGCCAGCAGCTTGGCCACTAGAGAAGAGACCCAGTACTTC
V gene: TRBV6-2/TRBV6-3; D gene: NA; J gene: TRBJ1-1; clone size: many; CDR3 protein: CASSSYQGRDTEAFF; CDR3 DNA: TGTGCCAGCAGTTCCTATCAGGGGAGGGACACTGAAGCTTTCTTT
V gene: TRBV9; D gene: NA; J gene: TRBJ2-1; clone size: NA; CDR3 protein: CASSPRTVRNEQFF; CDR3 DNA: TGTGCCAGCAGCCCGCGGACAGTGAGGAATGAGCAGTTCTTC
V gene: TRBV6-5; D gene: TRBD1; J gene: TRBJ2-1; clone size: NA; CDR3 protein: CASRRGQGPYNEQFF; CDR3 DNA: TGTGCCAGCAGACGGGGACAGGGCCCTTACAATGAGCAGTTCTTC
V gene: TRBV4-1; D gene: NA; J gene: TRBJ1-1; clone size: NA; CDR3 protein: CASSQDLQHTEAFF; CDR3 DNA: TGCGCCAGCAGCCAAGATTTACAGCACACTGAAGCTTTCTTT
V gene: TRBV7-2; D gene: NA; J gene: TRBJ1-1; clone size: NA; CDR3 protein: CASSLQGWTEAFF; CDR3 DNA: TGTGCCAGCAGTCTACAGGGATGGACTGAAGCTTTCTTT
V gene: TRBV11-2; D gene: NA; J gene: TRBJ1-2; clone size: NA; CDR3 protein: CASSPGGVLGYGYTF; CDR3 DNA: TGTGCCAGCAGCCCCGGGGGGGTTCTTGGCTATGGCTACACCTTC